One and the same sample provided the 6 T cell receptor beta chains below, sequenced in a study of CD8+ T cells in alopecia areata. Extraction of RNA preceded its reverse transcription into cDNA, which served as the sequencing template. Profiled with immunoSEQ multiplex PCR; TCRdb holds only in-frame clones, not every one. The sample holds 60,000 to 90,000 clones, around 61% seen once. The treatment was: oral pan-JAK inhibitor, 5-10 mg twice daily. The sequenced sample was CD8+ T cells sorted from blood, obtained at week 24, from a patient treated with tofacitinib. The receptors stem from a human donor with alopecia areata.

This chain connects TRBV7-9 to TRBJ1-2; D remains ambiguous. The V and J ends lost 5 bases and 7 bases respectively, with 20 bases between them. Germline lookup yields CDR1 SEHNR and CDR2 FQNEAQ (reference sequence). This CDR3 comprises 15 residues. The CDR3 here is CASSLDVGILVGYTF. DNA for the CDR3: TGTGCCAGCAGCCTCGACGTGGGGATCCTTGTTGGCTACACCTTC.

The chain links TRBV19 to TRBJ2-1; 7 nucleotides agree with TRBD2. V dropped 9 bases and J dropped 0; count of bases not matched to a gene: 2. The CDR3 contains 13 residues. Germline CDR1 is LNHDA and CDR2 is SQIVND (reference sequence). In DNA, the CDR3 is TGTGCCAGCTCTAGCGGCTCCTACAATGAGCAGTTCTTC. Amino acid sequence: CASSSGSYNEQFF.

V gene TRBV6-5 combines with J gene TRBJ1-5; TRBD1 matches 8 bases. The CDR3 extends over 14 amino acids. CDR1 and CDR2 (germline): MNHEY, SVGAGI. V dropped 4 bases and J dropped 4; count of bases not matched to a gene: 3. The CDR3 protein is CASSWRQGNQPQHF. The CDR3 DNA reads TGTGCCAGCAGTTGGCGACAGGGGAATCAGCCCCAGCATTTT.

The chain combines TRBV2 with TRBJ2-1, with TRBD2 matching over 7 bases. J was trimmed by 2 bases and V by 5 bases; bases with no gene match: 3. There are 14 residues in the CDR3. In germline, CDR1 is SNHLY, CDR2 FYNNEI. DNA for the CDR3: TGTGCCAGCAGTTTAGGACTAGCCTACAATGAGCAGTTCTTC. Protein sequence: CASSLGLAYNEQFF. The variable domain in full, completed from reference TRBV2 and TRBJ2-1, reads EPEVTQTPSHQVTQMGQEVILRCVPISNHLYFYWYRQILGQKVEFLVSFYNNEISEKSEIFDDQFSVERPDGSNFTLKIRSTKLEDSAMYFCASSLGLAYNEQFFGPGTRLTVL.

The chain links TRBV2 to TRBJ2-3; D remains ambiguous. V was shortened by 4 bases and J by 7 bases, with 15 bases between the two germline ends. Germline V gene lookup returns CDR1 SNHLY and CDR2 FYNNEI. CDR3 length: 14 residues. CDR3 sequence reads: CASSARDSWNTQYF. The DNA for the CDR3 is TGTGCCAGCAGTGCCCGCGACTCGTGGAATACGCAGTATTTT.

The rearrangement links TRBV19 to TRBJ2-3; 9 bases are shared with TRBD2. The germline gives CDR1 LNHDA, CDR2 SQIVND (reference sequence). This CDR3 is 17 amino acids long. V was clipped by 4 bases and J by 2 bases; unmatched bases: 10. CDR3 region: CASSNPPTSGFTDTQYF. CDR3 nucleotides: TGTGCCAGTAGTAACCCGCCGACTAGCGGATTCACAGATACGCAGTATTTT.